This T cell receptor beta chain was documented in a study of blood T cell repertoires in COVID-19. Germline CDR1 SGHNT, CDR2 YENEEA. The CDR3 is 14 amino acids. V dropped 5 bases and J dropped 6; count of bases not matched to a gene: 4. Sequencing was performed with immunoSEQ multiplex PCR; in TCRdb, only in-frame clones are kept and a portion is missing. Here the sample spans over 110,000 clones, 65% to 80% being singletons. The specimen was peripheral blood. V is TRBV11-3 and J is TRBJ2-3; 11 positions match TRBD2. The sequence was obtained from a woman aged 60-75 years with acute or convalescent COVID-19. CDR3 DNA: TGTGCCAGCAGCACTAGCGGGAGAGGTGATACGCAGTATTTT. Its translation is CASSTSGRGDTQYF.